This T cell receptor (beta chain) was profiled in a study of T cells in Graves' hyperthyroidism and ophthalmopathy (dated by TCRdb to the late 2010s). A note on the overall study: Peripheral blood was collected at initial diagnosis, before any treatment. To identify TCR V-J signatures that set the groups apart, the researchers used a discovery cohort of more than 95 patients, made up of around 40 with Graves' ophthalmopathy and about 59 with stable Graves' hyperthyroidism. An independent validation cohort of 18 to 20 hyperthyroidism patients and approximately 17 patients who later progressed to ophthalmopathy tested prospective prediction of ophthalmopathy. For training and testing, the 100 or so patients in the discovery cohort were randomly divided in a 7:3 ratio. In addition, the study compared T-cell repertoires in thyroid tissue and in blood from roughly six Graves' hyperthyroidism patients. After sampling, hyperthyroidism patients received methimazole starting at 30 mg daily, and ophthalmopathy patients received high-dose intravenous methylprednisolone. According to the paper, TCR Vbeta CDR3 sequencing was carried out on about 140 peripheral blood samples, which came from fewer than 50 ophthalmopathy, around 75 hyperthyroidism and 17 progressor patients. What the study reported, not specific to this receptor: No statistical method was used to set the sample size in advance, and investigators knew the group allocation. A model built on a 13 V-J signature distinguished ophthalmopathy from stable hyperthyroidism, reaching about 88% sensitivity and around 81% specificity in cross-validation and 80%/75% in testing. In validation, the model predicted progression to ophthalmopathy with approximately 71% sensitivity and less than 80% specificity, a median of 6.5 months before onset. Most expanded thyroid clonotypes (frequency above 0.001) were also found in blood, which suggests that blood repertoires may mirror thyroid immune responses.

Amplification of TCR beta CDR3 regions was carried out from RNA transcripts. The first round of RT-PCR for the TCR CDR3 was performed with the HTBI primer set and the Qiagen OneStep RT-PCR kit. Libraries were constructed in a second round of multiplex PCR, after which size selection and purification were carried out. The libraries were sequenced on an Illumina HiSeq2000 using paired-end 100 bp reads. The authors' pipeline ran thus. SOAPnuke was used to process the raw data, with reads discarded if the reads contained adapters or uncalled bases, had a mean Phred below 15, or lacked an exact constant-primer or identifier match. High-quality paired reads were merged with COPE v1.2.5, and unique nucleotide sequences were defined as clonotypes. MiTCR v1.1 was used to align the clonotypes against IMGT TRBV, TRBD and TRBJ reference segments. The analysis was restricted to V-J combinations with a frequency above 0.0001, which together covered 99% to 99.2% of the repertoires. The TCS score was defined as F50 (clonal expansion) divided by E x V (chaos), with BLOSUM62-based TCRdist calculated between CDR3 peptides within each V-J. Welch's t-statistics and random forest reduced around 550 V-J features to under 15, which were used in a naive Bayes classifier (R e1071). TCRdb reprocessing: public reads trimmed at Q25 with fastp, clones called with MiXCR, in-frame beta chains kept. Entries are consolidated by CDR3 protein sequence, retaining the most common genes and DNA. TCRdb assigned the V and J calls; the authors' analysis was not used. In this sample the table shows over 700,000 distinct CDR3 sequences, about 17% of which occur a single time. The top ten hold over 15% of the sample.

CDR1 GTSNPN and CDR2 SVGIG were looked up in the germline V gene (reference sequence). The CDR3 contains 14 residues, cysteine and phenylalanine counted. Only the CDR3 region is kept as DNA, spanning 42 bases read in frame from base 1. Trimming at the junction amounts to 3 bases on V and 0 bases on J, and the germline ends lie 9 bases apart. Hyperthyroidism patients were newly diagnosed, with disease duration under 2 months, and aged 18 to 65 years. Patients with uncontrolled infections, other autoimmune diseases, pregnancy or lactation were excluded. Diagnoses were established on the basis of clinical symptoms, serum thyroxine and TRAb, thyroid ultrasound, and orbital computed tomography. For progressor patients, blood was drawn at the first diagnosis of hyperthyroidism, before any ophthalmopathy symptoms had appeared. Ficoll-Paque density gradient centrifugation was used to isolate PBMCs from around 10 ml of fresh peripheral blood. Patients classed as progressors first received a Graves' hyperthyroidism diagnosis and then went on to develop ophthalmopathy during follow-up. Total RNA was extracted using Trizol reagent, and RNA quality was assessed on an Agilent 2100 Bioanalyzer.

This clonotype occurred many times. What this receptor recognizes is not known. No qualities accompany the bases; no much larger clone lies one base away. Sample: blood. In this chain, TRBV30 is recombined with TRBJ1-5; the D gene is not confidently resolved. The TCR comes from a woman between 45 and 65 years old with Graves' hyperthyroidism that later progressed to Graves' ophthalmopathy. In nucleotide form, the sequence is TGTGCCTGGAGCTCGGGAAATAGCAATCAGCCCCAGCATTTT. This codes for CAWSSGNSNQPQHF.